This T cell receptor beta chain appears in the sequencing data of a study of neoadjuvant anti-PD-1 for oral cavity cancer (TCRdb year 2021). Regarding the research as a whole: Before undergoing curative-intent surgical resection, most patients got three to four biweekly nivolumab doses at 3 mg/kg. A fourth nivolumab dose was given around day 43 to patients without progression, and definitive surgical resection was performed in those patients on days 50-56. Under RECIST 1.1, a patient counted as a responder if showing complete response, partial response or stable disease, and as a non-responder if showing progression. The parent correlative cohort had 12 patients and a response rate of about 31%.

Study-wide conclusions, independent of this receptor: Higher pretreatment blood Treg/Th17 ratios correlated with both higher pretreatment blood TCRbeta clonality and lower post-treatment tumor TCRbeta clonality. Only a few patients per response group were included in the TCR analyses, and the authors called for validation in larger cohorts. After neoadjuvant nivolumab, T cell clonality (Gini index) in PBMCs was significantly higher in non-responders than in responders.

The time point label for this specimen denotes: after neoadjuvant nivolumab, at surgical resection. Patients had been newly diagnosed with stage II-IVA oral cavity squamous cell carcinoma, and no prior systemic or radiation treatment had been given to the patients. The cohort was made up of patients with locally advanced, HPV-negative oral cavity squamous cell carcinoma. No culture maintenance or expansion was done, as the peripheral blood mononuclear cells went straight to analysis. Samples came from a longitudinal correlative study of a single-arm phase II trial of neoadjuvant nivolumab in oral cavity squamous cell carcinoma. Subject-matched pre- and post-treatment PBMCs and tumors from three responders and three non-responders were subjected to genomic DNA-based TCRbeta sequencing. Peripheral blood mononuclear cells were collected once before nivolumab treatment and again after treatment, at the time of surgery. The Maxwell RSC DNA from Cells kit was used to isolate genomic DNA from PBMCs.

This clone was seen just once. Its cognate antigen has yet to be identified. No much larger clonotype is one base removed from it; base qualities were not supplied. For deep sequencing, PBMC libraries mostly used roughly 0.5 ug of input genomic DNA, with six replicates for each sample. The immunoSEQ hsTCRbeta kit was used to prepare TCRbeta libraries, following the manufacturer's instructions. The finished libraries were brought together in one pool at approximately 3.2 nM, which was then read using an Illumina NovaSeq 6000 S4 flow cell. Per the original workflow: Raw data preprocessing and quality control were performed with the immunoSEQ Analyzer. The analysis was restricted to productive rearrangements, with each unique CDR3 amino acid sequence defining a clonotype. Using the R package tcR, the researchers computed the Gini-Simpson index as their estimate of repertoire clonality. Gini indices were compared with Student's t test, and associations with tumor size change were assessed by Pearson correlation. Here the immuneACCESS table is served through TCRdb, limited to in-frame sequences with V and J called. Missing clones are a known gap in these copies; in checked studies unresolved V genes cover under half, and the rest lacks a known reason. Clone size and the V and J calls come from that table; the DNA yielded D and trimming. In all, the sample holds about 68,000 clones, and 80% to 90% of those were seen once. The ten largest account for less than 4% of the sample.

This receptor was obtained from a person aged 40 to 85 with oral cavity squamous cell carcinoma. Sequencing used PBMCs, obtained after nivolumab (anti-PD-1) treatment.

The nucleotides read TGCGCCAGCAGCTCAACCGGGACAGCTACCTACGAGCAGTACTTC. The encoded protein is CASSSTGTATYEQYF. This receptor chain uses TRBV5-1 and TRBJ2-7; 7 middle bases align to TRBD1. Germline trimming amounts to 3 bases on V and 2 bases on J, with 8 as the count of junction bases outside the gene matches. CDR1 SGHRS and CDR2 YFSETQ were looked up in the germline V gene. Inclusive of the bounding cysteine and phenylalanine, the CDR3 is 15 residues long. The CDR3 DNA has 45 bases and is translated from base 1. Outside the CDR3, residues come from the reference TRBV5-1 and TRBJ2-7 proteins, so the full variable domain is: KAGVTQTPRYLIKTRGQQVTLSCSPISGHRSVSWYQQTPGQGLQFLFEYFSETQRNKGNFPGRFSGRQFSNSRSEMNVSTLELGDSALYLCASSSTGTATYEQYFGPGTRLTVT.